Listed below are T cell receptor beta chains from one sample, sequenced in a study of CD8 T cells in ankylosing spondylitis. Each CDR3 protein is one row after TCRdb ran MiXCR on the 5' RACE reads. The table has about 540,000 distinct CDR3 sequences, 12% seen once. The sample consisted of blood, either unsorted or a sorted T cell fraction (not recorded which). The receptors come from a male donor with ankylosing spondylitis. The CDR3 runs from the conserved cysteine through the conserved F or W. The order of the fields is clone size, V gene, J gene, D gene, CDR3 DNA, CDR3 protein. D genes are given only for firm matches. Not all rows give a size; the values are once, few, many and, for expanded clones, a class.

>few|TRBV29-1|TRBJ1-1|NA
TGCAGCGCCTGGACAGCTGAAGCTTTCTTT
CSAWTAEAFF
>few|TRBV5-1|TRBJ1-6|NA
TGCGCCAGCAGCCCCCCCCTTCAGGGTTCACCCCTCCACTTT
CASSPPLQGSPLHF
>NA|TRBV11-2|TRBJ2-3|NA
TGTGCCAGCAGCCAGGGACCCGAGGAATACTTTTTTACGCAGTATTTT
CASSQGPEEYFFTQYF
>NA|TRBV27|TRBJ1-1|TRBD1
TGTGCCAGCAGTTTACTCCCATGGACAGGGTTGAACACTGAAGCTTTCTTT
CASSLLPWTGLNTEAFF
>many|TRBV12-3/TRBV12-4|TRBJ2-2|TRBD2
TGTGCCAGCAGCCCCCGGCTAGCGGGAGGGAGCGGGGAGCTGTTTTTT
CASSPRLAGGSGELFF
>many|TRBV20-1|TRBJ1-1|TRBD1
TGCAGTGCCGAGTCCCCGGGACAGAGGAACACTGAAGCTTTCTTT
CSAESPGQRNTEAFF
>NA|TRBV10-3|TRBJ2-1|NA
TGTGCCGCCGGGGGCGGGAGTCACGATGAGCAGTTCTTC
CAAGGGSHDEQFF
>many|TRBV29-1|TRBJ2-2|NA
TGCAGCGTTGGGAGGTCGCGGGACACCGGGGAGCTGTTTTTT
CSVGRSRDTGELFF
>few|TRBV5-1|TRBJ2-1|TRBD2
TGCGCCAGCGAGACTAGCGGTAGTGGCAATGAGCAGTTCTTC
CASETSGSGNEQFF
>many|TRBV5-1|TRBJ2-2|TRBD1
TGTGCCAGCAGTCCAGGACAGGGGGCTACCGGGGAGCTGTTTTTT
CASSPGQGATGELFF
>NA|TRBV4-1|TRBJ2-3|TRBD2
TGCGCCAGCAGCTATACAATAGCGGGGGACACAGATACGCAGTATTTT
CASSYTIAGDTDTQYF
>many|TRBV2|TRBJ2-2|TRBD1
TGCGCCAGCAGCCCGGACAGGGGTGGTACCGGGGAGCTGTTTTTT
CASSPDRGGTGELFF